This T cell receptor (beta chain) was retrieved from a study of identical twins. TCRdb called the 5' RACE reads again in MiXCR, with one record for every CDR3 protein. Of about 1.7 million distinct CDR3 sequences listed, about 30% are singletons. V lost 6 bases and J 4 bases, leaving 15 bases between the germline ends. The length of the CDR3 is 14 residues. Looked up from germline, CDR1 is MNHNS and CDR2 is SASEGT. Sequencing was done on a sample of cord blood. This sequence joins TRBV6-1 and TRBJ1-2, with D hard to call. This receptor was taken from a newborn girl in good health. DNA for the CDR3: TGTGCCAGCAGCTCGTCCAGGACTACCTATGGCTACACCTTC. This encodes CASSSSRTTYGYTF.